A single sample gave rise to the 16 T cell receptor beta chains below, sequenced in a study of cytomegalovirus exposure and HLA in healthy donors. Use of 60 Vbeta and 13 Jbeta primers characterized the PCR. Produced via immunoSEQ multiplex PCR; TCRdb's table is partial and in-frame only. Recorded for this sample: 130,000 or so clones. The sample was PBMCs. All receptors derive from a woman aged 18-35 years in good health and CMV-seronegative.

The chain links TRBV27 to TRBJ2-5; D may be TRBD2 (6 bases). Trimming took 5 bases from V and 5 from J, leaving 18 bases between them. The germline V gene encodes CDR1 MNHEY and CDR2 SMNVEV (reference sequence). This CDR3 has 15 residues. Written as DNA, the CDR3 is TGTGCCAGCAGTCCCTTAGCGTTAGGAGGGGAGACCCAGTACTTC. This sequence encodes CASSPLALGGETQYF.

This chain connects TRBV7-2 to TRBJ2-1; TRBD2 aligns across 8 bases. This CDR3 comprises 14 residues. The germline V gene has CDR1 SGHTA and CDR2 FQGNSA. After removal of 10 bases from V and 4 bases from J, the junction contained 9 bases not matched to a gene. CDR3 DNA: TGTGCCACCCTTCCCGGGACTAGTTACAATGAGCAGTTCTTC. Its protein product is CATLPGTSYNEQFF.

A note on this clone: One end of the junction varies from germline; a read error may be responsible. CDR3 region: CASSDVGDGYIF. The CDR3 nucleotides are TGTGCCAGCAGTGACGTCGGAGATGGCTACATCTTC. V is TRBV6-1 and J is TRBJ1-2; D uncertain. The germline gives CDR1 MNHNS, CDR2 SASEGT. The CDR3 sequence is 12 residues long.

The rearrangement uses TRBV13 and TRBJ2-5; D gene unclear. The ends were cut back, 0 bases at V and 2 bases at J, with 4 bases in the middle. Germline CDR1 and CDR2: PRHDT and FYEKMQ (reference sequence). CDR3 length: 13 residues. The CDR3 region is CASSLGVQETQYF. Here the CDR3 DNA reads TGTGCCAGCAGCTTAGGCGTTCAAGAGACCCAGTACTTC.

The genes are TRBV2 and TRBJ2-7; 13 positions match TRBD2. With 0 bases clipped from V and 4 bases from J, the junction kept 12 bases outside the gene matches. Germline values: CDR1 SNHLY, CDR2 FYNNEI. The CDR3 extends over 19 amino acids. CDR3 residues: CASSEASGPLAGGRYEQYV. In nucleotides, the CDR3 is TGTGCCAGCAGTGAAGCGTCTGGGCCACTAGCGGGAGGGCGGTACGAGCAGTACGTC.

V usage is TRBV5-1 and J usage is TRBJ2-1, with 9 bases fitting TRBD2. CDR3 size: 18 residues. Germline V gives CDR1 SGHRS, CDR2 YFSETQ. V trimming: 0 bases; J trimming: 5 bases; junction bases outside the gene matches: 12. The CDR3 loop reads CASSLGDAGGPADNEQFF. CDR3 bases: TGCGCCAGCAGCTTGGGGGATGCGGGAGGGCCCGCCGACAATGAGCAGTTCTTC.

V and J are TRBV30 and TRBJ1-5, with a possible D match to TRBD1 (5 bases). Per the germline V gene, CDR1 is GTSNPN and CDR2 is SVGIG (reference sequence). CDR3 length equals 15 residues. The V end was cut by 2 bases, the J end by 2 bases, with 13 bases between. CDR3 residues: CAWSPGGSGNQPQHF. The CDR3 DNA is TGTGCCTGGAGTCCGGGGGGGAGCGGCAATCAGCCCCAGCATTTT.

J is TRBJ1-4 and V is TRBV28; TRBD1 might be the D (5 bases). Per the germline V gene, CDR1 is MDHEN and CDR2 is SYDVKM. This CDR3 is 14 amino acids long. Trimming removed 2 bases from V and 7 bases from J, with 11 bases in between. The CDR3 spells CASSLHGHGEKLFF. CDR3 nucleotides: TGTGCCAGCAGTTTACACGGACATGGTGAAAAACTGTTTTTT.

The chain combines TRBV18 with TRBJ2-1, with TRBD2 matching 12 bases. J was trimmed by 12 bases and V by 0 bases; bases with no gene match: 9. Germline assignment: CDR1 KGHSH and CDR2 LQKENI. This CDR3 is 16 amino acids long. The CDR3 bases are TGTGCCAGCTCACCACCGTCTAGCGGGAGGGCCCGGGGGCAGTTCTTC. It translates to CASSPPSSGRARGQFF.

The chain combines TRBV6-6 with TRBJ2-7, with 9 positions matching TRBD1. V lost 4 bases, J lost 1 base, and 8 bases stayed unmatched. Germline CDR1 reads MNHNY; CDR2 reads SVGAGI (reference sequence). The CDR3 consists of 16 residues. This chain's CDR3 is CASSSSSGTGSYEQYF. As DNA, the CDR3 is TGTGCCAGCAGTTCTTCCTCCGGGACAGGGTCCTACGAGCAGTACTTC.

This chain connects TRBV5-1 to TRBJ1-2; 8 positions match TRBD1. Unmatched junction bases numbered 16, after V lost 4 bases and J lost 8 bases. There are 16 residues in the CDR3. Looked up from germline, CDR1 is SGHRS and CDR2 is YFSETQ. In nucleotides, the CDR3 is TGCGCCAGCAGCGCGCCGGGACAGGTTGTGGCGGGAGGCTACACCTTC. Protein sequence: CASSAPGQVVAGGYTF. The full variable domain, its missing parts supplied by reference TRBV5-1 and TRBJ1-2, is KAGVTQTPRYLIKTRGQQVTLSCSPISGHRSVSWYQQTPGQGLQFLFEYFSETQRNKGNFPGRFSGRQFSNSRSEMNVSTLELGDSALYLCASSAPGQVVAGGYTFGSGTRLTVV.

The chain recombines TRBV28 with TRBJ2-1; TRBD1 aligns across 7 bases. V lost 6 bases, J lost 1 base, and 15 bases stayed unmatched. Germline V gene lookup returns CDR1 MDHEN and CDR2 SYDVKM. The CDR3 loop spans 18 amino acids. CDR3: CASRTPGTATNSYNEQFF. The CDR3 DNA sequence: TGTGCCAGCAGAACCCCCGGGACAGCTACAAATTCCTACAATGAGCAGTTCTTC.

In DNA, the CDR3 is TGTGCCAGCTCCGGGGGGACAGGTCGGGGCTACACCTTC. It yields the protein CASSGGTGRGYTF. The genes are TRBV7-3 and TRBJ1-2; TRBD1 matches 8 bases. Trimming took 8 bases from V and 8 from J; bases not matched to a gene: 10. CDR3 size: 13 residues. The germline V gene encodes CDR1 SGHTA and CDR2 FQGTGA.

On this clone itself: Distinct nucleotide sequences in the sample also encode this CDR3. The rearrangement uses TRBV18 and TRBJ2-2, with 7 bases matching TRBD1. The CDR3 consists of 18 residues. V lost 1 base and J lost 0; bases outside the gene matches: 8. CDR1 is KGHSH and CDR2 is LQKENI in the germline V gene. The CDR3 nucleotides read TGTGCCAGCTCACCACGTTTCTCCGGGACAGCGAACACCGGGGAGCTGTTTTTT. Amino acid sequence: CASSPRFSGTANTGELFF.

The chain joins TRBV5-1 to TRBJ1-2; 7 positions match TRBD1. With V trimmed by 4 bases and J by 6 bases, 12 bases remained unmatched. This CDR3 is 15 amino acids long. CDR1 and CDR2 from the germline V gene are SGHRS and YFSETQ. CDR3 in amino acids: CASSPDRALGNGYTF. For the CDR3, the DNA is TGCGCCAGCAGCCCTGACAGGGCGTTGGGGAATGGCTACACCTTC.

The chain employs TRBV6-1 and TRBJ2-3; perhaps TRBD1 as D (6 bases). This CDR3 has 16 residues. The V end was cut by 1 base, the J end by 7 bases, with 18 bases between. From germline, CDR1 is MNHNS and CDR2 SASEGT. In nucleotides, the CDR3 is TGTGCCAGCAGTGAAGGGACAGCCCGAGGTTGGCATACGCAGTATTTT. It translates to CASSEGTARGWHTQYF.